Sequencing of this T cell receptor beta chain was carried out in a study of T cell changes during pregnancy in multiple sclerosis (dated by TCRdb to the late 2010s). For context, the study as a whole: In women with multiple sclerosis, the researchers looked at how the T cell repertoire shifted as pregnancy progressed.

With respect to this clone: Its target antigen remains unknown. No quality values exist for individual bases; no much larger clone is one base distant.

Relative to germline, V is 0 bases shorter and J is 4 bases shorter, with 7 bases between their ends. Counted from cysteine to phenylalanine, this CDR3 has 13 amino acids. Of all the DNA, just the CDR3 is kept, 39 bases in frame from base 1. CDR1 and CDR2 are drawn from the germline V gene: SGDLS, YYNGEE. Library generation was performed with the immunoSEQ multiplex PCR assay. Held by TCRdb, this immuneACCESS table contains in-frame sequences only and omits some clones. Under half of the omission traces to an unresolved V gene where checked; the cause of the rest is unknown. The sample table shows approximately 27,000 clones, and 85% to 95% are seen once. The ten biggest clones cover more than 0.7% of the sample.

The V gene is TRBV9 and the J gene is TRBJ1-2; TRBD1 could be the D gene, as 6 bases match. The receptor was derived from a female donor with multiple sclerosis, enrolled in a pregnancy study. The sample consisted of CD4+ T cells from peripheral blood mononuclear cells, taken in the first trimester of pregnancy. The CDR3 reads as follows: CASSVEGVYGYTF. The DNA sequence is as follows: TGTGCCAGCAGCGTAGAGGGGGTCTATGGCTACACCTTC.